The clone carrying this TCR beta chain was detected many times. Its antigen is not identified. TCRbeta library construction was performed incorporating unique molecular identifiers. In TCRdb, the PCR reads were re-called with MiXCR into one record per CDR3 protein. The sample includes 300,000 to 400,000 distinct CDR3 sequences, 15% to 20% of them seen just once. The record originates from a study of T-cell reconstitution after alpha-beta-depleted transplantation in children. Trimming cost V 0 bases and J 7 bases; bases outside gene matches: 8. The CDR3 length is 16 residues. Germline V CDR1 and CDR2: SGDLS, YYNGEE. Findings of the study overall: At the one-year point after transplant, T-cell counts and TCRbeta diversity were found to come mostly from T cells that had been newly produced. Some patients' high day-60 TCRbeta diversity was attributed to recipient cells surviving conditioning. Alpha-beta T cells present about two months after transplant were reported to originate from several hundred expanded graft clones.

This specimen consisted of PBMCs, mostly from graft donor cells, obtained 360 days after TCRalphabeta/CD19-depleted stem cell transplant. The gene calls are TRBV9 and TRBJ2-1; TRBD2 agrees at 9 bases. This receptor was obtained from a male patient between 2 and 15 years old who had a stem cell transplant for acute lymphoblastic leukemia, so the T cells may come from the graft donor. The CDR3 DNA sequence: TGTGCCAGCAGCGTAGGGTTAGCGGGAGCGCGAAATGAGCAGTTCTTC. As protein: CASSVGLAGARNEQFF.